What follows are 19 T cell receptor beta chains derived from one specimen sequenced in a study of CD8+CD57+ T cells in acquired aplastic anemia. Genomic DNA, serving as template, underwent TCR beta VDJ and CDR3 profiling. TCRdb passed the reads through MiXCR, listing each CDR3 protein once. The table has roughly 200,000 distinct CDR3 sequences, approximately 60% seen once. Material for sequencing was sorted CD4+, CD8+, or CD8+CD57+ T cells (not recorded which) from PBMCs. Source of these receptors: a human donor in good health.

The rearrangement joins TRBV28 to TRBJ2-1; maybe TRBD1 (6 bases). Germline loops: CDR1 MDHEN, CDR2 SYDVKM. The CDR3 is 13 amino acids. V dropped 5 bases and J dropped 7 bases, with 12 bases sitting between them. CDR3 DNA sequence: TGTGCCAGCAGTACCCAGGGGCTTAATGAGCAGTTCTTC. Translated: CASSTQGLNEQFF.

The chain links TRBV20-1 to TRBJ2-7; D might be TRBD2 (7 bases). Germline V gene lookup returns CDR1 DFQATT and CDR2 SNEGSKA (reference sequence). This CDR3 spans 14 amino acids. The V end lost 6 bases, the J end lost 4 bases, and 19 bases lay between the germline ends. CDR3 amino acids: CSAGGGESHYEQYF. The DNA of the CDR3 is TGCAGTGCGGGAGGGGGGGAATCCCATTACGAGCAGTACTTC.

A single count supports this clonotype. This chain uses TRBV10-2 with TRBJ2-2; D possibly corresponds to TRBD2 (5 bases). Germline V CDR1 and CDR2: WSHSY, SAAADI. There are 15 residues in the CDR3. The ends were cut back, 3 bases at V and 9 bases at J, with 17 bases in the middle. CDR3 DNA sequence: TGCGCCAGCAGTGAAGTCCGGGCGGGTCCCCGGGAGCTGTTTTTT. Encoded protein: CASSEVRAGPRELFF.

This clonotype has a handful of counts. This chain connects TRBV7-9 to TRBJ2-2; D possibly corresponds to TRBD2 (5 bases). This CDR3 has 15 residues. The V gene's germline CDR1 is SEHNR and CDR2 FQNEAQ (reference sequence). V was pared by 8 bases and J by 1 base, with 14 bases between. The CDR3 region is CASGGVGGNTGELFF. The CDR3, as DNA: TGTGCCAGCGGAGGAGTTGGAGGGAACACCGGGGAGCTGTTTTTT.

The chain carries TRBV10-3 and TRBJ1-3, with 8 bases fitting TRBD1. The CDR3 covers 15 residues. V was clipped by 3 bases and J by 3 bases; unmatched bases: 4. Germline CDR1 is ENHRY and CDR2 is SYGVKD. CDR3 sequence reads: CAISDRGQNGNTIYF. The DNA for the CDR3 is TGTGCCATCAGTGACAGGGGGCAGAATGGAAACACCATATATTTT.

A word on this clonotype: The junction does not match germline at one end; this may be a read error. The rearrangement uses TRBV7-9 and TRBJ2-7; D gene unclear. The DNA matches TRBJ2-1 better at its end, which makes the J call doubtful. The CDR3 contains 18 residues. The V gene's germline CDR1 is SEHNR and CDR2 FQNEAQ (reference sequence). In DNA, the CDR3 is TGTGCCAGCAGCTTAGAGGCAGGCGACGGCCCACCCTACGATGAGCAGTTCTTC. Translating gives CASSLEAGDGPPYDEQFF.

The V call is TRBV2, the J call TRBJ1-1; 8 bases line up with TRBD1. After removal of 7 bases from V and 6 bases from J, the junction contained 10 bases not matched to a gene. In germline, CDR1 is SNHLY, CDR2 FYNNEI. There are 14 residues in the CDR3. CDR3 sequence reads: CASTSRQGAAEAFF. In DNA form, the CDR3 reads TGTGCCAGCACCTCCAGGCAGGGGGCGGCTGAAGCTTTCTTT.

The chain carries TRBV7-2 and TRBJ2-7, with D perhaps assigned TRBD1 or TRBD2 (5 bases each). This CDR3 is built from 15 residues. Germline V CDR1 and CDR2: SGHTA, FQGNSA. The V end was cut by 5 bases, the J end by 5 bases, with 19 bases between. CDR3 coding DNA: TGTGCCAGCAGCCCGTATTGGGGGTTCGAGAACGAGCAGTACTTC. This translates into CASSPYWGFENEQYF.

The chain combines TRBV14 with TRBJ2-5, with 12 bases matching TRBD2. This CDR3 is 15 amino acids long. Looked up from germline, CDR1 is SGHDN and CDR2 is FVKESK. With 1 base clipped from V and 5 bases from J, the junction kept 2 bases outside the gene matches. The CDR3 spells CASSQVLAGGETQYF. The CDR3 DNA sequence: TGTGCCAGCAGCCAAGTCCTAGCGGGGGGGGAGACCCAGTACTTC. The full variable domain, with the rest looked up from reference TRBV14 and TRBJ2-5, is EAGVTQFPSHSVIEKGQTVTLRCDPISGHDNLYWYRRVMGKEIKFLLHFVKESKQDESGMPNNRFLAERTGGTYSTLKVQPAELEDSGVYFCASSQVLAGGETQYFGPGTRLLVL.

This clonotype appeared a few times. Here the CDR3 reads CSARMSGVETQYF. In DNA form, the CDR3 reads TGCAGTGCTAGAATGTCCGGAGTGGAGACCCAGTACTTC. J is TRBJ2-5 and V is TRBV20-1; D is unclear. This CDR3 is 13 amino acids long. Trimming shortened V by 2 bases and J by 5 bases, and 12 bases separated the two germline ends. The germline gives CDR1 DFQATT, CDR2 SNEGSKA (reference sequence).

The chain employs TRBV19 and TRBJ1-4; D call uncertain. The CDR3 is made up of 15 amino acids. Trimming shortened V by 0 bases and J by 8 bases, and 13 bases separated the two germline ends. The germline gives CDR1 LNHDA, CDR2 SQIVND (reference sequence). This CDR3 is CASSIDQSAEEKLFF. Written as DNA, the CDR3 is TGTGCCAGTAGTATAGATCAGTCAGCCGAAGAAAAACTGTTTTTT.

The V and J genes are TRBV29-1 and TRBJ1-2; the D is unclear. The CDR3 covers 14 residues. Trimming pared 1 base from V and 1 base from J, leaving 10 bases between. CDR1 is SQVTM and CDR2 is ANQGSEA in the germline V gene. This CDR3 is CSVEGKGRNYGYTF. CDR3 coding DNA: TGCAGCGTTGAAGGTAAGGGCCGTAACTATGGCTACACCTTC.

Only one count was recorded for this clonotype. A junction boundary mismatches the germline segment, possibly from a read error. CDR3 protein: CSGTRGTGALSF. CDR3 coding DNA: TGCAGCGGGACCAGGGGGACCGGGGCGCTGTCTTTT. V is TRBV29-1 and J is TRBJ2-2; 7 bases agree with TRBD1. The CDR3 has 12 residues. Germline V lookup: CDR1 SQVTM, CDR2 ANQGSEA.

This chain uses TRBV5-6 with TRBJ2-5; tentatively, D is TRBD2 (5 bases). Germline assignment: CDR1 SGHDT and CDR2 YYEEEE. V was shortened by 4 bases and J by 1 base, with 14 bases between the two germline ends. The length of the CDR3 is 15 residues. The CDR3 loop reads CASSPDYSVQETQYF. In nucleotides, the CDR3 is TGTGCCAGCAGCCCCGACTACAGCGTCCAAGAGACCCAGTACTTC.

The chain combines TRBV10-3 with TRBJ2-7, with a weak D call TRBD1 (5 bases). In germline, CDR1 is ENHRY, CDR2 SYGVKD. This CDR3 comprises 14 residues. With 7 bases removed from V and 1 base from J, the gap between germline ends came to 14 bases. The CDR3, as DNA: TGTGCCATCAAAGGCCAGGGAAATTCCTACGAGCAGTACTTC. Protein sequence: CAIKGQGNSYEQYF.

This sequence joins TRBV20-1 and TRBJ1-6; D is ambiguous. V was cut by 1 base and J by 10 bases, with 14 bases left in between. This CDR3 spans 14 amino acids. The germline gives CDR1 DFQATT, CDR2 SNEGSKA (reference sequence). The CDR3, as DNA: TGCAGTGCTAGAGTCTCCAGTGTTGGGTCACCCCTCCACTTT. Encoded protein: CSARVSSVGSPLHF.

The chain carries TRBV20-1 and TRBJ1-1; possibly TRBD1 for D (6 bases). The V end was cut by 6 bases, the J end by 1 base, with 18 bases between. The length of the CDR3 is 15 residues. Germline V CDR1 and CDR2: DFQATT, SNEGSKA (reference sequence). The CDR3 spells CSAWPKGGWNTEAFF. In DNA, the CDR3 is TGCAGTGCATGGCCCAAGGGGGGGTGGAACACTGAAGCTTTCTTT.

The V call is TRBV7-8, the J call TRBJ1-2; D unresolved. The CDR3 has 16 residues. Germline V CDR1 and CDR2: SGHVS, FQNEAQ. V was shortened by 3 bases and J by 0 bases, with 14 bases between the two germline ends. This CDR3 reads CASSLESPLTNYGYTF. The CDR3 DNA follows: TGTGCCAGCAGCTTGGAGTCACCTCTTACTAACTATGGCTACACCTTC.

There are a few counts of this clonotype. The J gene is TRBJ1-4, the V gene TRBV20-1; a possible D gene is TRBD1 (5 bases). CDR1 and CDR2 (germline): DFQATT, SNEGSKA (reference sequence). The CDR3 has 14 residues. Trimming took off 1 base at V and 4 bases at J, with 10 bases between the two ends. The CDR3 is CSARGPGFNEKLFF. The DNA for the CDR3 is TGCAGTGCTAGAGGACCAGGGTTTAATGAAAAACTGTTTTTT.